This T cell receptor (beta chain) was recorded in a study of blood T cells in healthy people across ages. Each donor supplied approximately 10 milliliters of peripheral blood. Combining a sample-barcoded 5' primer with a J-beta primer mix, a second PCR ran for about 6 to 11 cycles. At least 2.5 million CDR3-containing paired-end reads were obtained per sample. Using its own MiXCR run on the 5' RACE reads, TCRdb lists one record per CDR3 protein. The data show roughly 800,000 distinct CDR3 sequences, 20% to 25% seen once. These data are also associated with another study on T cells of mothers and their children. As that report states: It was observed that no persistent microchimeric T cell clones could be detected.

This TCR was recovered from a boy aged 10-17 years in good health. Sequenced material: blood.

Written as DNA, the CDR3 is TGTGCCAGCAGTCAGGGGATCGAGCAGTACTTC. It yields the protein CASSQGIEQYF. The V and J genes are TRBV6-2 or TRBV6-3 and TRBJ2-7; weak D call: TRBD1 (6 bases). The CDR3 sequence is 11 residues long. CDR1 MNHEY and CDR2 SVGEGT come from the germline V gene. V was trimmed by 5 bases and J by 6 bases, leaving 8 bases between them.